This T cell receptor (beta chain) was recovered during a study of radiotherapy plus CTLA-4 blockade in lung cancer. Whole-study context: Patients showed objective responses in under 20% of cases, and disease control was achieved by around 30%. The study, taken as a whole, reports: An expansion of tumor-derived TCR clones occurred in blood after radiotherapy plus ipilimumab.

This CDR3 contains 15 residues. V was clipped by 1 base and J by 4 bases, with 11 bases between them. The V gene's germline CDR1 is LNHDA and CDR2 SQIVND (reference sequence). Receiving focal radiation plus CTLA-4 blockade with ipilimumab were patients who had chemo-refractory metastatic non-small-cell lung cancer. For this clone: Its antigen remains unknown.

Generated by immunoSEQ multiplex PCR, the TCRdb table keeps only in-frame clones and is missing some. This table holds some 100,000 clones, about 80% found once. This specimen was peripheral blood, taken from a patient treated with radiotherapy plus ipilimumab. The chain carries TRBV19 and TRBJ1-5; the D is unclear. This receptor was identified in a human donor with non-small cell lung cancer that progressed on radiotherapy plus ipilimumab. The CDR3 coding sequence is TGTGCCAGTAGTATAGTACGGAACGCGAATCAGCCCCAGCATTTT. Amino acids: CASSIVRNANQPQHF.